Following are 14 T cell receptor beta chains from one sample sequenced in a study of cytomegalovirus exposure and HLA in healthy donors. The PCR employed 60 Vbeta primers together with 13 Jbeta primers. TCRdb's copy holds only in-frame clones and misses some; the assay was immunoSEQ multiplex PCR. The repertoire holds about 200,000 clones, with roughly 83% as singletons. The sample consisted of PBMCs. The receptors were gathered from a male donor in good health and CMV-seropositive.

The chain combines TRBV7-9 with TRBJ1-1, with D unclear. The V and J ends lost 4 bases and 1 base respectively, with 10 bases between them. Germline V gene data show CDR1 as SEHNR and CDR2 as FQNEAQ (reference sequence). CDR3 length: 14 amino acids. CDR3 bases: TGTGCCAGCAGCTCATCACGGGAGAACACTGAAGCTTTCTTT. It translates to CASSSSRENTEAFF. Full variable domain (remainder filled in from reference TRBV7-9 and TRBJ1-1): DTGVSQNPRHKITKRGQNVTFRCDPISEHNRLYWYRQTLGQGPEFLTYFQNEAQLEKSRLLSDRFSAERPKGSFSTLEIQRTEQGDSAMYLCASSSSRENTEAFFGQGTRLTVV.

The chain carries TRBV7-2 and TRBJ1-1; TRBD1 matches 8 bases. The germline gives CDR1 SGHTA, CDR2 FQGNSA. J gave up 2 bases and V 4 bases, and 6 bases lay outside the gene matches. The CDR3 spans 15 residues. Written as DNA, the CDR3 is TGTGCCAGCAGCTCGCAGGGGGCCCGAAACACTGAAGCTTTCTTT. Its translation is CASSSQGARNTEAFF.

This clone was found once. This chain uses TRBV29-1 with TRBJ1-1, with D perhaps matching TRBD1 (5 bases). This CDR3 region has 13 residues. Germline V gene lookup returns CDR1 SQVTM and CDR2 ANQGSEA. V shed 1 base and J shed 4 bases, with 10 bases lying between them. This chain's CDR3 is CSVEGGLVTEAFF. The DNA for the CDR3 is TGCAGCGTTGAAGGGGGCTTGGTCACTGAAGCTTTCTTT.

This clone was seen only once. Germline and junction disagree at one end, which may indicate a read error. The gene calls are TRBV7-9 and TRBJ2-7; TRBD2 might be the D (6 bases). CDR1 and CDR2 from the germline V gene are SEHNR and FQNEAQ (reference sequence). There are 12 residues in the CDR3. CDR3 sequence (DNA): TGCGCGGGCGGGGCGAACTCCTACGAGCAGTACTTC. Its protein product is CAGGANSYEQYF.

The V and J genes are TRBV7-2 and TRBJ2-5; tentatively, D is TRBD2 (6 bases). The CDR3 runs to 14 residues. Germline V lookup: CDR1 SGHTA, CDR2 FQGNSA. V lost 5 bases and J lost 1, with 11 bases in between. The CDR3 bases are TGTGCCAGCAGCAAGAGCGGGCTCCAAGAGACCCAGTACTTC. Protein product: CASSKSGLQETQYF.

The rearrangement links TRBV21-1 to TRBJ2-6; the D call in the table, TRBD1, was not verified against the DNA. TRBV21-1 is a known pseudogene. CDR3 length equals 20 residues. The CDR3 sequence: CASSPPGQGVSTTGANVLTF. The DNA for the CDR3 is TGTGCCAGCAGCCCTCCGGGACAGGGGGTGAGTACTACTGGGGCCAACGTCCTGACTTTC.

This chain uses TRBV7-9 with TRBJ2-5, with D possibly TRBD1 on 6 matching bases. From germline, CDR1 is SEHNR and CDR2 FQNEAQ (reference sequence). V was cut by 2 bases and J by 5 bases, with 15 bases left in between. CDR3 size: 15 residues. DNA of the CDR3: TGTGCCAGCAGCTTATTCGGACAGCAAGCGGAGACCCAGTACTTC. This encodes CASSLFGQQAETQYF.

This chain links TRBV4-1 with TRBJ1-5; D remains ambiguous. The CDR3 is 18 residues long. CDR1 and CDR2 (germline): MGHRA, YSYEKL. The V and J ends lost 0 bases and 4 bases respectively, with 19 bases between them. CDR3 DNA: TGCGCCAGCAGCCAAGATAGGGAGCTCCCGGAACCTAATCAGCCCCAGCATTTT. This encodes CASSQDRELPEPNQPQHF.

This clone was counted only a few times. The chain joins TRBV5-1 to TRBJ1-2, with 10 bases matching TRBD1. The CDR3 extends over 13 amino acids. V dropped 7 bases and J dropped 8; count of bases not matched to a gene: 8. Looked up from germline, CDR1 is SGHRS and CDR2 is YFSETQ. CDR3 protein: CASGPTGGSGYTF. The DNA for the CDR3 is TGCGCCAGCGGGCCGACAGGGGGCTCCGGCTACACCTTC.

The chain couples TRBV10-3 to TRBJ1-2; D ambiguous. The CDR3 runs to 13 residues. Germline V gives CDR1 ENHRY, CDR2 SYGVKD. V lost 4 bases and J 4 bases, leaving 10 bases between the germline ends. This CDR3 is CAISGAEGYGYTF. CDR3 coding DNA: TGTGCCATCAGTGGGGCAGAAGGCTATGGCTACACCTTC.

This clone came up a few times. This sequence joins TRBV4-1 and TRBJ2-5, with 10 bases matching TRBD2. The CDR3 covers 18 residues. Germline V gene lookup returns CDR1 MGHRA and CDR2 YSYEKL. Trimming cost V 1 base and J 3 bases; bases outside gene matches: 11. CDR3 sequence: CASSQAIQSGGAEETQYF. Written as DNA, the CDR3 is TGCGCCAGCAGCCAAGCCATACAAAGCGGGGGGGCCGAAGAGACCCAGTACTTC.

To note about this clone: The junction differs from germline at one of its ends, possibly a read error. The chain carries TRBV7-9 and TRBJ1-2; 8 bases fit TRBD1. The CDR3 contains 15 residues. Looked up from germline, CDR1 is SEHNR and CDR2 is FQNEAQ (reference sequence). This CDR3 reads CSSSLSTGAGDGYTF. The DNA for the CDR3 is TGTTCCAGCAGCTTATCGACAGGGGCGGGCGATGGCTACACCTTC.

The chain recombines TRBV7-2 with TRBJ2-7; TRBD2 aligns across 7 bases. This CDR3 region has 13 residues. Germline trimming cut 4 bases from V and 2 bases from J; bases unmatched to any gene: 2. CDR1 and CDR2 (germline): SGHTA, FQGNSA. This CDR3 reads CASSSGGPYEQYF. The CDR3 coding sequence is TGTGCCAGCAGCTCGGGGGGACCCTACGAGCAGTACTTC.

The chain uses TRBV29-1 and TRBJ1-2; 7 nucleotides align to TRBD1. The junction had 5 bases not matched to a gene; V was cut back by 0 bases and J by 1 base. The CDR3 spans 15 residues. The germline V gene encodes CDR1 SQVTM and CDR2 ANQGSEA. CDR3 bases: TGCAGCGTTGAAGATCTTGGACAGGTTAACTATGGCTACACCTTC. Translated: CSVEDLGQVNYGYTF.